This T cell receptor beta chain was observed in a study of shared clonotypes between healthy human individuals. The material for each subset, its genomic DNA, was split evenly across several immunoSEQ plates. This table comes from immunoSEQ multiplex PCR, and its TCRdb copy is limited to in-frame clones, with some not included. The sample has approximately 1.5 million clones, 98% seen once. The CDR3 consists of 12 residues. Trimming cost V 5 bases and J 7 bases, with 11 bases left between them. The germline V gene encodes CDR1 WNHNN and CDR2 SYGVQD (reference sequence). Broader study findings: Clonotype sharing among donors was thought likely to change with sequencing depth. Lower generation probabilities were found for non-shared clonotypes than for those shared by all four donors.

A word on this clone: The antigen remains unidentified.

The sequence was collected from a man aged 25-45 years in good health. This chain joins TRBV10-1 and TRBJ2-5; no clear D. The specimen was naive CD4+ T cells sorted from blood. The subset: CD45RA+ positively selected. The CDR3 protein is CASSPISLTQYF. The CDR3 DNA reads TGCGCCAGCAGTCCTATTTCCTTGACCCAGTACTTC.